This T cell receptor (beta chain) was retrieved from a study of follicular helper T cells after annual influenza vaccination. In the study overall: Some donors were sampled over the 2013-2014, 2014-2015 and 2015-2016 vaccinations.

Profiling relied on immunoSEQ multiplex PCR, and the TCRdb table lists in-frame clones only, not all of them. The sample holds around 9,600 clones, roughly 82% seen once. Overall study results and limits: Just about 9.5-21% of cells analyzed had recovered productive TCRB sequences.

Time point indicated: 2015-2016 season, pre-vaccination. The germline CDR1 and CDR2 sequences are SGHAT and FQDESV (reference sequence). With termini counted, the CDR3 has 14 amino acids. As for this clone: The antigen is undetermined. The limits of the CDR3 on the DNA are not certain, so only TCRdb's listed CDR3 is given.

Sequencing was performed on CXCR5+ CD38- circulating T follicular helper cells from blood, taken on the day of influenza vaccination. The subset was: circulating Tfh, non-naive CD4+CXCR5+PD-1+ (ICOS+CD38+ or ICOS-CD38-). The receptor comes from an adult who received the influenza vaccine. The chain links TRBV11-1 to TRBJ2-3; the D call TRBD2 from the table was never checked on the DNA. The CDR3 loop is CASSILVAGKMQYF.